The T cell receptor (beta chain) described here comes from a study of blood T cell repertoires in COVID-19. As handled by the study authors: Amplified reference gene primers provided the basis for estimating nucleated cell counts. TCRdb keeps only in-frame clones here, not all; method: immunoSEQ multiplex PCR. For V, J and clone size, that table is used; D and trimming come from the DNA. The repertoire holds some 230,000 clones, with 80% to 90% as singletons. The V segment lost 3 bases and the J segment 8 bases; nucleotides outside the gene matches: 5. The CDR3 length is 14 residues. Per the germline V gene, CDR1 is SGHAT and CDR2 is FQNNGV. Participants spanned ages roughly 18 to 95 years and resided in about two dozen US areas. In assigning cohorts, the study relied on participant-reported clinical history.

Material: PBMCs or T cells enriched from blood (not recorded which). The TCR was taken from a woman aged 18-29 years in a cohort exposed to, infected with or recovered from COVID-19 (not recorded which). The V and J genes are TRBV11-2 and TRBJ1-4; 8 nucleotides match TRBD1. CDR3 residues: CASSFDRGREKLFF. The DNA of the CDR3 is TGTGCCAGCAGCTTCGACAGGGGAAGGGAAAAACTGTTTTTT. The entire variable domain, with the rest obtained from reference TRBV11-2 and TRBJ1-4, is as follows: EAGVAQSPRYKIIEKRQSVAFWCNPISGHATLYWYQQILGQGPKLLIQFQNNGVVDDSQLPKDRFSAERLKGVDSTLKIQPAKLEDSAVYLCASSFDRGREKLFFGSGTQLSVL.